This TCR beta chain is from a study of immune cell composition in non-small cell lung cancer. Study findings and constraints: Overall clonality, unlike maximal tumour-associated clone frequency, did not predict TIL reactivity.

Genomic DNA came from frozen unsorted single-cell suspensions. On this clone: The antigen remains undetermined.

Some clones are missing from TCRdb's copy, which holds only in-frame ones; the method was immunoSEQ multiplex PCR. In the table there are more than 14,000 clones, around 63% of which are singletons. Unmatched junction bases numbered 8, after V lost 4 bases and J lost 8 bases. CDR1 is SGDLS, CDR2 YYNGEE, per germline. This CDR3 spans 14 amino acids. The chain couples TRBV9 to TRBJ1-4; 7 bases map to TRBD1. The sequence came from a human donor with non-small cell lung cancer. Sequencing was done on a sample of lung tumor tissue. For the CDR3, the DNA is TGTGCCAGCAGCTTCCAGGGGGGAGACGAAAAACTGTTTTTT. Protein sequence: CASSFQGGDEKLFF.